The entry that follows covers one T cell receptor beta chain sequence. Its target is unknown. A TCRbeta library incorporating unique molecular identifiers was prepared. TCRdb recomputed calls from the PCR reads with MiXCR, one row per CDR3 protein. The table includes hundreds of thousands of distinct CDR3 sequences, about 12% detected once. The data originate from a study of T-cell reconstitution after alpha-beta-depleted transplantation in children. General study results and limits: Expanded graft clones, several hundred of them, were reportedly the source of alpha-beta T cells about two months after transplant. Hyperexpanded clones declined; after one year, newly produced T cells mostly supplied diversity.

From germline, CDR1 is SGHRS and CDR2 YFSETQ. Between the trimmed V and J ends, which lost 0 bases and 9 bases, there was a span of 13 bases. The CDR3 consists of 14 residues. The rearrangement links TRBV5-1 to TRBJ2-1, with D unclear. The sequence was obtained from a girl aged 2 to 10 with congenital amegakaryocytic thrombocytopenia, due to receive a stem cell transplant. Sequenced material: PBMCs, taken before TCRalphabeta/CD19-depleted stem cell transplant. This CDR3 reads CASSLAGGWGEQFF. The CDR3 DNA is TGCGCCAGCAGCTTGGCGGGTGGGTGGGGTGAGCAGTTCTTC.